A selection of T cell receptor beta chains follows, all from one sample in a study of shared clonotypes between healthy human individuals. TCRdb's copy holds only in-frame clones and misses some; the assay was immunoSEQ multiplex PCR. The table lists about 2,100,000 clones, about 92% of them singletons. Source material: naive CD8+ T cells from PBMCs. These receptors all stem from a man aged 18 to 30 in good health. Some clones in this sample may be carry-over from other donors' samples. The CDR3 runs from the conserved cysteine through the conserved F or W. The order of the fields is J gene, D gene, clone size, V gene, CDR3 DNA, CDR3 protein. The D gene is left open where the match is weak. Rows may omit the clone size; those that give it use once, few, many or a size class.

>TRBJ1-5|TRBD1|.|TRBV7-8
TGTGCCAGCAGCAAGACAGGGGTGGGCAATCAGCCCCAGCATTTT
CASSKTGVGNQPQHF
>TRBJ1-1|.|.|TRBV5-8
TGTGCCAGCAGCGTAGGCACTTGGGAGACTGAAGCTTTCTTT
CASSVGTWETEAFF
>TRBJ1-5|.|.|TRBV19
TGTGCCAGTAGTATAGCTTTCCAGGATAATCAGCCCCAGCATTTT
CASSIAFQDNQPQHF
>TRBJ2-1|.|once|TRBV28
TGTGCCAGCAGTTTCGGGCGTTACAATGAGCAGTTCTTC
CASSFGRYNEQFF
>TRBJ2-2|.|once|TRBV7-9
TGTGCCAGCAGCTCTCGGCGCTCCAACACCGGGGAGCTGTTTTTT
CASSSRRSNTGELFF
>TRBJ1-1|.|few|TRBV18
TGTGCCAGCTCACCACCGAAGGGTTTAGGTGACACTGAAGCTTTCTTT
CASSPPKGLGDTEAFF
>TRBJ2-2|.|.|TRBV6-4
TGTGCCAGCAGTGACCGTCTGAGGCATGGCGGGGAGCTGTTTTTT
CASSDRLRHGGELFF
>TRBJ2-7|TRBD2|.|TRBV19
TGTGCCAGTAGTCCGACTAGCGGGAGTGACGAGCAGTACTTC
CASSPTSGSDEQYF
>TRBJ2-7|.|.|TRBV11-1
TGTGCCAGCAGCCCGACTGGGAGCTCCTACGAGCAGTACTTC
CASSPTGSSYEQYF
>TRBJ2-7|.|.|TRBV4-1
TGCGCCAGCAGCCAAGCCTCGGGCTACGAGCAGTACTTC
CASSQASGYEQYF
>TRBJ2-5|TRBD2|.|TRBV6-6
TGTGCCATAAGACTAGCGGGAGATTGGGAGACCCAGTACTTC
CAIRLAGDWETQYF
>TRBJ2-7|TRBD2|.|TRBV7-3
TGTGCCAGCAGCTTAAGTGGCGGGAGTTCCTACGAGCAGTACTTC
CASSLSGGSSYEQYF
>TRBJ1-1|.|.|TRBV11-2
TGTGCCAGCAGCCCTAGGGGGACTGAAGCTTTCTTT
CASSPRGTEAFF
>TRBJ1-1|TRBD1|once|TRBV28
TGTGCCAGCAGCCCGACAGGGACTCTGACTGAAGCTTTCTTT
CASSPTGTLTEAFF